This T cell receptor beta chain emerged from a study of cytomegalovirus exposure and HLA in healthy donors. The PCR used 60 Vbeta and 13 Jbeta primers. Produced via immunoSEQ multiplex PCR; TCRdb's table is partial and in-frame only. The profile shows 95,000 to 110,000 clones, roughly a tenth of them singletons. This CDR3 spans 13 amino acids. As for this clone: What it binds is not known.

Study-level results: Evidence from a later analysis indicated that most CMV-associated TCR beta chains looked HLA-restricted. Investigators reported 164 TCR beta chains as tied to cytomegalovirus. Across donors, sequencing depth was assumed by presence/absence analyses to be roughly uniform. Follow-up analysis later connected one missense variant in DCLRE1C with trimming of TCR beta V- and J-genes.

Sample: PBMCs. The genes are TRBV21-1 and TRBJ1-4; the table's TRBD1 call for D was not verified on the DNA. TRBV21-1 is shown as a pseudogene. The TCR originated in a man aged 40-49 years in good health and CMV-seropositive. CDR3 DNA: TGTGCCAGCGAGACAGGATCTGGGGAAAAACTGTTTTTT. It encodes CASETGSGEKLFF.